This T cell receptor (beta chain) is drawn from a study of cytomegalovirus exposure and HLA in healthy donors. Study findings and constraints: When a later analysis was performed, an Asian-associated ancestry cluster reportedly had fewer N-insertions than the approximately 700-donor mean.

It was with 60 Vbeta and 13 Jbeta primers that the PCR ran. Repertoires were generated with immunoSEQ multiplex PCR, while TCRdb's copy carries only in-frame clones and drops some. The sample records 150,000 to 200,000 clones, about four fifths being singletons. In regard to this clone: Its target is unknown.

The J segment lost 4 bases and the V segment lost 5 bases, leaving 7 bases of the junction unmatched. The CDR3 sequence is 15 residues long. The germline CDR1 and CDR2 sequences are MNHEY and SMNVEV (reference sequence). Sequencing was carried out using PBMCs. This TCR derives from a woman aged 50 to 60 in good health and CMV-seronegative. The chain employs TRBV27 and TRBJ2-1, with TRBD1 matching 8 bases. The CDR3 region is CASSPDRGIYNEQFF. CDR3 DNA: TGTGCCAGCAGTCCAGACAGGGGAATATACAATGAGCAGTTCTTC.